These 11 T cell receptor beta chains originate from one sample sequenced in a study of T cell repertoires in cytomegalovirus infection. TCRdb called the reads again in MiXCR, with one record for every CDR3 protein. The sample records approximately 500,000 distinct CDR3 sequences, approximately 16% being singletons. Specimen: CD8+ T cells from PBMCs. The receptors derive from a human donor in good health (CMV status not recorded). Some clones in this sample may be carry-over from other donors' samples.

There are a few counts of this clonotype. The chain joins TRBV9 to TRBJ2-7, with D perhaps TRBD1 (6 bases). Deletions cut 0 bases from V and 4 bases from J, with 11 bases between. The CDR3 sequence is 14 residues long. Looked up from germline, CDR1 is SGDLS and CDR2 is YYNGEE. The CDR3 spells CASSVGDTRYEQYF. DNA for the CDR3: TGTGCCAGCAGCGTAGGGGACACTAGATACGAGCAGTACTTC.

The sample holds many counts of this clonotype. This chain uses TRBV6-5 with TRBJ1-5, with D hard to call. Germline V gene data show CDR1 as MNHEY and CDR2 as SVGAGI. V was shortened by 0 bases and J by 12 bases, with 12 bases between the two germline ends. The length of the CDR3 is 13 residues. The CDR3 sequence is CASSYSRRADQHF. The CDR3 DNA is TGTGCCAGCAGTTACTCGAGGAGAGCGGACCAGCATTTT.

This sequence joins TRBV12-3 or TRBV12-4 and TRBJ1-5; D remains unclear. This CDR3 has 19 amino acids. The V and J ends lost 6 bases and 0 bases respectively, with 24 bases between them. The CDR3 DNA follows: TGTGCCAGCAGCAATCCAAATGTTTGGACGTATGATAGCAATCAGCCCCAGCATTTT. It is translated as CASSNPNVWTYDSNQPQHF.

This clonotype occurred many times. The chain links TRBV7-9 to TRBJ2-3; 7 bases are shared with TRBD2. With V trimmed by 8 bases and J by 1 base, 9 bases remained unmatched. Germline V gene data show CDR1 as SEHNR and CDR2 as FQNEAQ (reference sequence). The CDR3 length is 15 residues. CDR3 nucleotides: TGTGCCAGCGGAGATACGGGGGGAGGCACAGATACGCAGTATTTT. Protein product: CASGDTGGGTDTQYF.

This clonotype was seen more than once but under ten times. This sequence joins TRBV2 and TRBJ2-5; 14 nucleotides align to TRBD2. J was trimmed by 5 bases and V by 6 bases; bases with no gene match: 2. The CDR3 length is 14 residues. Germline lookup yields CDR1 SNHLY and CDR2 FYNNEI. CDR3 sequence (DNA): TGTGCCAGCAGACGACTAGCGGGAGGGGAGACCCAGTACTTC. It is translated as CASRRLAGGETQYF.

This clonotype has ten or more counts. The chain carries TRBV2 and TRBJ2-4; TRBD2 aligns across 12 bases. This CDR3 region has 19 residues. Losses at the gene ends were 2 bases for V and 1 base for J; bases not matched to a gene: 9. The germline V gene encodes CDR1 SNHLY and CDR2 FYNNEI. The CDR3 reads CASSEYASGRALAKNIQYF. The CDR3 DNA follows: TGTGCCAGCAGTGAATACGCTAGCGGGAGGGCCCTTGCCAAAAACATTCAGTACTTC.

The rearrangement links TRBV5-1 to TRBJ2-7; no reliable D call. This CDR3 is 13 amino acids long. V shed 5 bases and J shed 4 bases, with 13 bases lying between them. Germline V gives CDR1 SGHRS, CDR2 YFSETQ. CDR3 loop: CASSSRYPYEQYF. The CDR3 region has the DNA TGCGCCAGCAGTTCAAGGTATCCGTACGAGCAGTACTTC.

This clonotype was recorded at least ten times. This CDR3 reads CASSQSGVPYEQYF. The CDR3, as DNA: TGTGCCAGCAGCCAAAGCGGAGTCCCCTACGAGCAGTACTTC. The rearrangement links TRBV7-6 to TRBJ2-7, with D perhaps matching TRBD2 (5 bases). Germline V gene lookup returns CDR1 SGHVS and CDR2 FNYEAQ. The CDR3 is 14 amino acids. The germline V and J ends were trimmed by 5 bases and 2 bases, with 13 bases remaining between them.

This clonotype appeared many times. The V call is TRBV28, the J call TRBJ2-5; 9 bases line up with TRBD1. CDR3 length: 16 amino acids. CDR1 and CDR2 (germline): MDHEN, SYDVKM. J was trimmed by 10 bases and V by 4 bases; bases with no gene match: 16. This CDR3 reads CASSSNPGQGGEDQYF. Here the CDR3 DNA reads TGTGCCAGCAGTTCCAACCCGGGACAGGGCGGAGAGGACCAGTACTTC.

This clonotype was seen at least ten times. The rearrangement links TRBV7-3 to TRBJ2-1; D might be TRBD2 (6 bases). The CDR3 is 16 residues long. Germline V gives CDR1 SGHTA, CDR2 FQGTGA. V lost 4 bases and J 8 bases, leaving 21 bases between the germline ends. The CDR3 region has the DNA TGTGCCAGCAGCTCCACCGGGGGTTCGGATTTTGATGAGCAGTTCTTC. Translating gives CASSSTGGSDFDEQFF.

This clonotype was found a few times. The V call is TRBV10-1, the J call TRBJ1-1; D is unclear. Germline CDR1 and CDR2: WNHNN and SYGVQD (reference sequence). Trimming cost V 2 bases and J 1 base, with 14 bases left between them. The CDR3 is 16 amino acids. CDR3 amino acids: CASSEGRGRGNTEAFF. CDR3 nucleotide sequence: TGCGCCAGCAGTGAGGGACGAGGGCGAGGGAACACTGAAGCTTTCTTT.